Listed below are T cell receptor beta chains from one sample, sequenced in a study of shared clonotypes between healthy human individuals. Only in-frame clones appear in the TCRdb table, and some are missing; sequencing was by immunoSEQ multiplex PCR. Found here are under 600,000 clones, about 96% of them singletons; the top ten hold under 0.065%. The sample taken for sequencing was naive CD4+ T cells sorted from blood. The receptors stem from a woman younger than 45 in good health. CDR3s include the opening cysteine and the closing phenylalanine or tryptophan. D genes are given only for firm matches. Only part of the rows carry a size: once, few, many, or a class if the clone is expanded.

abundance: NA
d_gene: NA
v_gene: TRBV27
j_gene: TRBJ1-3
CDR3aa: CASSLGGLGNTIYF
CDR3nt: TGTGCCAGCAGTTTAGGGGGACTCGGAAACACCATATATTTT

abundance: NA
d_gene: TRBD2
v_gene: TRBV11-2
j_gene: TRBJ2-1
CDR3aa: CASSLGTSGRFPRGYEQFF
CDR3nt: TGTGCCAGCAGCTTAGGGACTAGCGGGAGGTTCCCGAGGGGGTATGAGCAGTTCTTC

abundance: NA
d_gene: NA
v_gene: TRBV27
j_gene: TRBJ2-2
CDR3aa: CASKDGGGANTGELFF
CDR3nt: TGTGCCAGCAAAGACGGAGGGGGCGCGAACACCGGGGAGCTGTTTTTT

abundance: once
d_gene: TRBD1
v_gene: TRBV6-6
j_gene: TRBJ2-7
CDR3aa: CASTTLGTGGHEQYF
CDR3nt: TGTGCCAGCACAACATTGGGGACAGGGGGGCACGAGCAGTACTTC

abundance: NA
d_gene: NA
v_gene: TRBV10-1
j_gene: TRBJ2-2
CDR3aa: CASSELSSTGELFF
CDR3nt: TGCGCCAGCAGTGAGTTAAGTAGCACCGGGGAGCTGTTTTTT

abundance: NA
d_gene: TRBD1
v_gene: TRBV11-2
j_gene: TRBJ2-6
CDR3aa: CASSLGGTSGANVLTF
CDR3nt: TGTGCCAGCAGCCTAGGGGGCACCTCTGGGGCCAACGTCCTGACTTTC

abundance: NA
d_gene: NA
v_gene: TRBV6-1
j_gene: TRBJ2-1
CDR3aa: CASRDGGNEQFF
CDR3nt: TGTGCCAGCAGGGACGGTGGTAATGAGCAGTTCTTC

abundance: NA
d_gene: NA
v_gene: TRBV27
j_gene: TRBJ2-7
CDR3aa: CASSSYSGTYEQYF
CDR3nt: TGTGCCAGCAGTTCGTATAGCGGAACCTACGAGCAGTACTTC

abundance: NA
d_gene: NA
v_gene: TRBV5-1
j_gene: TRBJ1-3
CDR3aa: CASSLSGIGNTIYF
CDR3nt: TGCGCCAGCAGCTTGTCTGGGATTGGAAACACCATATATTTT

abundance: NA
d_gene: TRBD1
v_gene: TRBV6-5
j_gene: TRBJ2-7
CDR3aa: CASRSPGTGQYEQYF
CDR3nt: TGTGCCAGCAGGAGCCCGGGGACAGGGCAATACGAGCAGTACTTC

abundance: NA
d_gene: TRBD2
v_gene: TRBV10-3
j_gene: TRBJ2-1
CDR3aa: CAISVAGEGSYNEQFF
CDR3nt: TGTGCCATCAGTGTGGCGGGAGAGGGGTCCTACAATGAGCAGTTCTTC

abundance: NA
d_gene: NA
v_gene: TRBV5-1
j_gene: TRBJ1-4
CDR3aa: CASSLGPITTNEKLFF
CDR3nt: TGCGCCAGCAGCCTAGGACCTATCACAACTAATGAAAAACTGTTTTTT

abundance: NA
d_gene: TRBD1
v_gene: TRBV18
j_gene: TRBJ2-7
CDR3aa: CASSRRTGEFYEQYF
CDR3nt: TGTGCCAGCTCACGCAGGACAGGGGAATTCTACGAGCAGTACTTC

abundance: once
d_gene: NA
v_gene: TRBV2
j_gene: TRBJ1-1
CDR3aa: CASSLDSTTEAFF
CDR3nt: TGTGCCAGCAGCCTGGACTCGACCACTGAAGCTTTCTTT

abundance: NA
d_gene: NA
v_gene: TRBV5-1
j_gene: TRBJ2-7
CDR3aa: CASSLEGEQYF
CDR3nt: TGCGCCAGCAGCTTAGAGGGAGAGCAGTACTTC

abundance: NA
d_gene: NA
v_gene: TRBV28
j_gene: TRBJ2-7
CDR3aa: CASSSHYVLDEQYF
CDR3nt: TGTGCCAGCAGCTCCCATTATGTCTTGGACGAGCAGTACTTC

abundance: NA
d_gene: NA
v_gene: TRBV28
j_gene: TRBJ2-7
CDR3aa: CASSQGGAYEQYF
CDR3nt: TGTGCCAGCAGTCAGGGGGGGGCCTACGAGCAGTACTTC

abundance: NA
d_gene: NA
v_gene: TRBV7-9
j_gene: TRBJ1-4
CDR3aa: CASSLEGTTNEKLFF
CDR3nt: TGTGCCAGCAGCTTAGAGGGCACTACTAATGAAAAACTGTTTTTT

abundance: NA
d_gene: NA
v_gene: TRBV6-1
j_gene: TRBJ1-5
CDR3aa: CASTGQISNQPQHF
CDR3nt: TGTGCCAGCACGGGACAAATAAGCAATCAGCCCCAGCATTTT

abundance: NA
d_gene: NA
v_gene: TRBV19
j_gene: TRBJ2-5
CDR3aa: CASSIFAGRIQETQYF
CDR3nt: TGTGCCAGTAGTATTTTCGCGGGACGAATCCAAGAGACCCAGTACTTC

abundance: NA
d_gene: NA
v_gene: TRBV28
j_gene: TRBJ1-2
CDR3aa: CASSPLDRLNYGYTF
CDR3nt: TGTGCCAGCAGCCCCTTAGACAGACTTAACTATGGCTACACCTTC

abundance: NA
d_gene: NA
v_gene: TRBV28
j_gene: TRBJ2-3
CDR3aa: CASSYLARGTDTQYF
CDR3nt: TGTGCCAGCAGTTACCTCGCGCGGGGCACAGATACGCAGTATTTT

abundance: NA
d_gene: NA
v_gene: TRBV6-5
j_gene: TRBJ2-4
CDR3aa: CASRDDAKNIQYF
CDR3nt: TGTGCCAGCAGGGACGACGCCAAAAACATTCAGTACTTC

abundance: NA
d_gene: NA
v_gene: TRBV19
j_gene: TRBJ1-4
CDR3aa: CASSHQTGGISNEKLFF
CDR3nt: TGTGCCAGTAGTCATCAAACCGGGGGAATTTCAAATGAAAAACTGTTTTTT

abundance: NA
d_gene: NA
v_gene: TRBV25-1
j_gene: TRBJ2-5
CDR3aa: CASSEFGGFETQYF
CDR3nt: TGTGCCAGCAGTGAATTTGGAGGGTTTGAGACCCAGTACTTC

abundance: NA
d_gene: NA
v_gene: TRBV5-5
j_gene: TRBJ1-4
CDR3aa: CASSLDSKKLFF
CDR3nt: TGTGCCAGCAGCTTGGACAGTAAAAAACTGTTTTTT

abundance: NA
d_gene: NA
v_gene: TRBV4-1
j_gene: TRBJ1-3
CDR3aa: CASSHNLGHNSGNTIYF
CDR3nt: TGCGCCAGCAGCCATAATCTGGGACATAACTCTGGAAACACCATATATTTT

abundance: NA
d_gene: TRBD2
v_gene: TRBV4-2
j_gene: TRBJ2-3
CDR3aa: CASSQAQAGGADTQYF
CDR3nt: TGTGCCAGCAGCCAAGCTCAAGCGGGAGGGGCAGATACGCAGTATTTT

abundance: NA
d_gene: TRBD1
v_gene: TRBV6-1
j_gene: TRBJ2-4
CDR3aa: CASWDRGQAKNIQYF
CDR3nt: TGTGCCAGTTGGGACAGGGGGCAAGCCAAAAACATTCAGTACTTC

abundance: few
d_gene: NA
v_gene: TRBV27
j_gene: TRBJ1-5
CDR3aa: CASSFQGEQPQHF
CDR3nt: TGTGCCAGCAGTTTCCAGGGAGAACAGCCCCAGCATTTT

abundance: NA
d_gene: TRBD2
v_gene: TRBV19
j_gene: TRBJ2-1
CDR3aa: CASSGLAGVEDNEQFF
CDR3nt: TGTGCCAGTAGTGGACTAGCGGGAGTGGAGGACAATGAGCAGTTCTTC

abundance: NA
d_gene: NA
v_gene: TRBV19
j_gene: TRBJ1-2
CDR3aa: CASSSRVLRGYTF
CDR3nt: TGTGCCAGTAGTAGCAGGGTACTTCGTGGCTACACCTTC

abundance: NA
d_gene: NA
v_gene: TRBV19
j_gene: TRBJ1-1
CDR3aa: CASSMDGQYTEAFF
CDR3nt: TGTGCCAGTAGTATGGACGGACAGTACACTGAAGCTTTCTTT

abundance: NA
d_gene: NA
v_gene: TRBV10-1
j_gene: TRBJ2-5
CDR3aa: CASSEEGWETQYF
CDR3nt: TGCGCCAGCAGTGAGGAAGGGTGGGAGACCCAGTACTTC

abundance: NA
d_gene: NA
v_gene: TRBV4-1
j_gene: TRBJ1-4
CDR3aa: CASSQAVSQAGPERSNEKLFF
CDR3nt: TGCGCCAGCAGCCAAGCAGTTAGTCAAGCGGGGCCAGAAAGAAGTAATGAAAAACTGTTTTTT

abundance: NA
d_gene: TRBD1
v_gene: TRBV6-1
j_gene: TRBJ1-2
CDR3aa: CASIITGGESGYTF
CDR3nt: TGTGCCAGCATTATTACAGGGGGCGAGTCTGGCTACACCTTC

abundance: NA
d_gene: NA
v_gene: TRBV5-1
j_gene: TRBJ2-3
CDR3aa: CASSLTFTDTQYF
CDR3nt: TGCGCCAGCAGCTTGACGTTCACAGATACGCAGTATTTT

abundance: NA
d_gene: TRBD2
v_gene: TRBV27
j_gene: TRBJ2-7
CDR3aa: CASSLALAGAYEQYF
CDR3nt: TGTGCCAGCAGTTTAGCGCTAGCGGGAGCCTACGAGCAGTACTTC

abundance: NA
d_gene: NA
v_gene: TRBV28
j_gene: TRBJ1-1
CDR3aa: CASSSPQDTNTEAFF
CDR3nt: TGTGCCAGCAGTTCCCCACAGGATACGAACACTGAAGCTTTCTTT

abundance: NA
d_gene: NA
v_gene: TRBV4-2
j_gene: TRBJ2-5
CDR3aa: CASSQDRYARETQYF
CDR3nt: TGTGCCAGCAGCCAAGATCGGTATGCCAGAGAGACCCAGTACTTC

abundance: NA
d_gene: NA
v_gene: TRBV6-5
j_gene: TRBJ2-3
CDR3aa: CASSYLRGETDTQYF
CDR3nt: TGTGCCAGCAGTTACTTAAGAGGGGAAACAGATACGCAGTATTTT